This T cell receptor beta chain came from a study of T cell changes during pregnancy in multiple sclerosis. The repertoire was sequenced with immunoSEQ multiplex PCR; TCRdb's copy has only in-frame clones and lacks some. Of more than 35,000 clones detected, more than 90% appear once; the ten largest clones hold around 9.2%. With 5 bases clipped from V and 5 bases from J, the junction kept 9 bases outside the gene matches. The CDR3 spans 15 residues. Germline-derived CDR1 and CDR2 are SEHNR and FQNEAQ (reference sequence). The V and J genes are TRBV7-9 and TRBJ2-7, with TRBD2 matching over 10 bases. The sequenced sample was CD8+ T cells from peripheral blood mononuclear cells, obtained after pregnancy. This clonotype was sampled from a female donor with multiple sclerosis, enrolled in a pregnancy study. The CDR3 protein is CASSTPAGGRNEQYF. For the CDR3, the DNA is TGTGCCAGCAGCACCCCAGCGGGAGGGAGAAACGAGCAGTACTTC. The full variable domain, with the rest looked up from reference TRBV7-9 and TRBJ2-7, is DTGVSQNPRHKITKRGQNVTFRCDPISEHNRLYWYRQTLGQGPEFLTYFQNEAQLEKSRLLSDRFSAERPKGSFSTLEIQRTEQGDSAMYLCASSTPAGGRNEQYFGPGTRLTVT.